What follows are 20 T cell receptor beta chains derived from one specimen sequenced in a study of identical twins listed by TCRdb under 2016. The library was generated by 5' RACE. Data came from an Illumina HiSeq 2000. TCRdb ran its own pipeline on the public reads, namely fastp trimming at Q25 and MiXCR clone calling, and kept in-frame beta chains. Merged by CDR3 protein, the rows form single entries marked with the most common genes and DNA. A total of 500,000 to 650,000 distinct CDR3 sequences appear in this sample, roughly 6.6% of them only once. The ten largest clones capture 1.6% of the sample. The data were also submitted as part of a second study, on yellow fever vaccine responses in identical twins.

The sample taken for sequencing was PBMCs. These receptors came from a young woman in good health.

This clonotype occurred once. The chain has TRBV7-2 and TRBJ2-3; 7 bases are a match to TRBD2. The germline CDR1 and CDR2 sequences are SGHTA and FQGNSA. The length of the CDR3 is 14 residues. Trimming cost V 8 bases and J 4 bases; bases outside gene matches: 9. The CDR3 nucleotides are TGTGCCAGCGCGCTGGGCGGGAGCCCAGATACGCAGTATTTT. It encodes CASALGGSPDTQYF. The entire variable domain, with the rest obtained from reference TRBV7-2 and TRBJ2-3, is as follows: GAGVSQSPSNKVTEKGKDVELRCDPISGHTALYWYRQSLGQGLEFLIYFQGNSAPDKSGLPSDRFSAERTGGSVSTLTIQRTQQEDSAVYLCASALGGSPDTQYFGPGTRLTVL.

This clonotype occurred many times. V usage is TRBV10-2 and J usage is TRBJ1-2, with D perhaps matching TRBD1 (5 bases). This CDR3 is built from 13 residues. V was cut by 2 bases and J by 6 bases, with 10 bases left in between. CDR1 and CDR2 from the germline V gene are WSHSY and SAAADI. CDR3 protein: CASSERGFDGYTF. In nucleotides, the CDR3 is TGCGCCAGCAGTGAGAGGGGATTCGATGGCTACACCTTC.

The CDR3 protein is CASSTKNEQFF. The CDR3 DNA reads TGTGCCAGCAGTACGAAAAATGAGCAGTTCTTC. V gene TRBV6-6 combines with J gene TRBJ2-1; D is undetermined. There are 11 residues in the CDR3. V shed 5 bases and J shed 7 bases, with 6 bases lying between them. Germline loops: CDR1 MNHNY, CDR2 SVGAGI (reference sequence).

V and J are TRBV7-6 and TRBJ2-6; the match to TRBD2 covers 10 bases. The germline V gene encodes CDR1 SGHVS and CDR2 FNYEAQ. V dropped 7 bases and J dropped 0; count of bases not matched to a gene: 15. The CDR3 runs to 20 residues. CDR3 loop: CASTPDAVAGGLSGANVLTF. DNA for the CDR3: TGTGCCAGCACCCCCGACGCAGTAGCGGGAGGCCTCTCTGGGGCCAACGTCCTGACTTTC.

This clonotype was observed many times. V gene TRBV28 combines with J gene TRBJ2-7, with D perhaps given as TRBD1 or TRBD2 (5 bases each). The CDR3 covers 19 residues. V was trimmed by 6 bases and J by 2 bases, leaving 29 bases between them. The germline V gene encodes CDR1 MDHEN and CDR2 SYDVKM. The CDR3 sequence: CASSAQIATVQLNPYEQYF. CDR3 DNA: TGTGCCAGCAGCGCCCAGATAGCGACAGTCCAGCTCAACCCCTACGAGCAGTACTTC. The full variable domain, in which reference TRBV28 and TRBJ2-7 provide the parts outside the CDR3, is DVKVTQSSRYLVKRTGEKVFLECVQDMDHENMFWYRQDPGLGLRLIYFSYDVKMKEKGDIPEGYSVSREKKERFSLILESASTNQTSMYLCASSAQIATVQLNPYEQYFGPGTRLTVT.

In this sample, this clonotype turned up many times. V and J are TRBV6-5 and TRBJ2-1, with 8 bases that match TRBD1. CDR3 size: 14 residues. The V and J ends lost 4 bases and 4 bases, in that order; junction bases with no gene match: 3. The germline gives CDR1 MNHEY, CDR2 SVGAGI. The CDR3 loop is CASSSGQGYNEQFF. CDR3 nucleotides: TGTGCCAGCAGTTCCGGACAGGGATACAATGAGCAGTTCTTC.

This clonotype has a count of ten or more. This chain joins TRBV16 and TRBJ2-7; 7 bases fit TRBD2. This CDR3 has 14 amino acids. V dropped 3 bases and J dropped 2; count of bases not matched to a gene: 4. CDR1 and CDR2 from the germline V gene are KGHSY and FQNENV. The CDR3 DNA reads TGTGCCAGCAGCCATTCCGGGACTACCTACGAGCAGTACGTC. It is translated as CASSHSGTTYEQYV.

The table lists this clonotype with many counts. The chain carries TRBV5-1 and TRBJ1-1; D is perhaps TRBD1 (5 bases). V lost 2 bases, J lost 3 bases, and 14 bases lay in between. CDR1 and CDR2 (germline): SGHRS, YFSETQ. This CDR3 region has 15 residues. Here the CDR3 DNA reads TGCGCCAGCAGCTTAAGGGGAATGGGGTACACTGAAGCTTTCTTT. It codes for CASSLRGMGYTEAFF.

CDR3 protein: CASSHTGGAYNEQFF. The CDR3 region has the DNA TGTGCCAGCAGTCATACAGGGGGAGCCTACAATGAGCAGTTCTTC. This chain joins TRBV28 and TRBJ2-1; 8 positions agree with TRBD1. Germline V lookup: CDR1 MDHEN, CDR2 SYDVKM. The CDR3 runs 15 residues. Germline trimming cut 5 bases from V and 2 bases from J; bases unmatched to any gene: 5.

The chain carries TRBV29-1 and TRBJ1-5; TRBD1 is a possible D gene (5 bases). CDR3 length equals 13 residues. Germline loops: CDR1 SQVTM, CDR2 ANQGSEA. V lost 3 bases and J 6 bases, leaving 12 bases between the germline ends. The DNA for the CDR3 is TGCAGCGTTGATGGGGCAGGGACTCAGCCCCAGCATTTT. This gives the protein CSVDGAGTQPQHF.

The V and J genes are TRBV20-1 and TRBJ2-3, with 8 bases lining up with TRBD2. From germline, CDR1 is DFQATT and CDR2 SNEGSKA (reference sequence). V lost 3 bases, J lost 6 bases, and 2 bases stayed unmatched. CDR3 length: 12 amino acids. The CDR3 DNA reads as TGCAGTGCTAGGATAGCGGGGGATACGCAGTATTTT. Protein product: CSARIAGDTQYF.

This clonotype was found many times. The chain links TRBV15 to TRBJ2-4; no clear D. Germline V gene data show CDR1 as LNHNV and CDR2 as YYDKDF (reference sequence). The CDR3 covers 16 residues. With 5 bases removed from V and 0 bases from J, the gap between germline ends came to 14 bases. The CDR3 sequence is CATSPRTALAKNIQYF. The CDR3 DNA sequence: TGTGCCACCAGCCCCCGGACCGCTCTAGCCAAAAACATTCAGTACTTC. The whole variable domain, remainder taken from reference TRBV15 and TRBJ2-4, is DAMVIQNPRYQVTQFGKPVTLSCSQTLNHNVMYWYQQKSSQAPKLLFHYYDKDFNNEADTPDNFQSRRPNTSFCFLDIRSPGLGDTAMYLCATSPRTALAKNIQYFGAGTRLSVL.

At least ten counts were recorded for this clonotype. The J gene is TRBJ2-7, the V gene TRBV6-2 or TRBV6-3; D not certain. V gave up 5 bases and J gave up 9 bases, with 11 bases separating them. Germline CDR1 and CDR2: MNHEY and SVGEGT. This CDR3 spans 11 amino acids. The CDR3 reads CASSVGRGQYV. The CDR3 DNA reads as TGTGCCAGCAGTGTCGGACGCGGGCAGTACGTC.

The chain joins TRBV6-1 to TRBJ1-5, with D maybe TRBD1 (5 bases). Germline V gives CDR1 MNHNS, CDR2 SASEGT. The CDR3 totals 13 residues. V lost 8 bases and J 7 bases, leaving 15 bases between the germline ends. The CDR3 sequence is CASRRGANQPQHF. CDR3 coding DNA: TGTGCCAGCCGGAGGGGAGCGAACCAGCCCCAGCATTTT.

The chain is built from TRBV11-3 and TRBJ2-1; 9 positions agree with TRBD1. Losses at the gene ends were 0 bases for V and 8 bases for J; bases not matched to a gene: 11. There are 17 residues in the CDR3. Germline CDR1 reads SGHNT; CDR2 reads YENEEA. The CDR3 is CASSLEGTGTLIDEQFF. Here the CDR3 DNA reads TGTGCCAGCAGCTTAGAGGGGACAGGGACCCTGATCGATGAGCAGTTCTTC. Complete variable domain (other parts from reference TRBV11-3 and TRBJ2-1): EAGVVQSPRYKIIEKKQPVAFWCNPISGHNTLYWYLQNLGQGPELLIRYENEEAVDDSQLPKDRFSAERLKGVDSTLKIQPAELGDSAVYLCASSLEGTGTLIDEQFFGPGTRLTVL.

This clonotype has only one observation. The missing conserved phenylalanine or tryptophan at the end of this CDR3 makes a read error likely. This chain connects TRBV24-1 to TRBJ2-1; 9 positions agree with TRBD2. V was clipped by 4 bases and J by 4 bases; unmatched bases: 10. The CDR3 is 17 residues long. CDR1 KGHDR and CDR2 SFDVKD come from the germline V gene. As DNA, the CDR3 is TGTGCCACCAGTGACCCCGCGGGGGGGAAGTCGTACAATGAGCAGTTCTCC. Its translation is CATSDPAGGKSYNEQFS.

This clonotype was detected ten times or more. The V and J genes are TRBV7-3 and TRBJ2-1, with 8 bases that match TRBD2. The V and J ends lost 4 bases and 7 bases, in that order; junction bases with no gene match: 9. Germline V lookup: CDR1 SGHTA, CDR2 FQGTGA. CDR3 length equals 15 residues. CDR3 coding DNA: TGTGCCAGCAGCTCCAGGACTAGCCTCCTAAATGAGCAGTTCTTC. It yields the protein CASSSRTSLLNEQFF. Combining the CDR3 with reference TRBV7-3 and TRBJ2-1 gives the whole variable domain GAGVSQTPSNKVTEKGKYVELRCDPISGHTALYWYRQSLGQGPEFLIYFQGTGAADDSGLPNDRFFAVRPEGSVSTLKIQRTERGDSAVYLCASSSRTSLLNEQFFGPGTRLTVL.

The chain couples TRBV2 to TRBJ2-7, with a possible D match to TRBD2 (6 bases). V dropped 4 bases and J dropped 2 bases, with 12 bases sitting between them. Germline-derived CDR1 and CDR2 are SNHLY and FYNNEI. This CDR3 has 14 amino acids. The CDR3 protein is CASSVEWGAYEQYF. The CDR3, as DNA: TGTGCCAGCAGTGTTGAGTGGGGGGCCTACGAGCAGTACTTC.

Ten or more counts support this clonotype. The rearrangement links TRBV20-1 to TRBJ1-4; 10 bases match TRBD1. The germline gives CDR1 DFQATT, CDR2 SNEGSKA (reference sequence). The CDR3 has 16 residues. The J segment lost 7 bases and the V segment lost 2 bases, leaving 10 bases of the junction unmatched. The CDR3 region has the DNA TGCAGTGCTAGATGGGACAGGGGACTTTTGGGTGAAAAACTGTTTTTT. Protein sequence: CSARWDRGLLGEKLFF.

The chain joins TRBV7-4 to TRBJ2-4; D call uncertain. CDR3 length: 14 amino acids. Germline CDR1 is SGHVT and CDR2 is SQSDAQ. V lost 5 bases and J lost 5, with 13 bases in between. The CDR3 reads CASSPNMIENIQYF. The CDR3 nucleotides are TGTGCCAGCAGCCCAAACATGATAGAAAACATTCAGTACTTC. Looking up the rest from reference TRBV7-4 and TRBJ2-4 gives the full variable domain: GAGVSQSPRYKVAKRGRDVALRCDSISGHVTLYWYRQTLGQGSEVLTYSQSDAQRDKSGRPSGRFSAERPERSVSTLKIQRTEQGDSAVYLCASSPNMIENIQYFGAGTRLSVL.